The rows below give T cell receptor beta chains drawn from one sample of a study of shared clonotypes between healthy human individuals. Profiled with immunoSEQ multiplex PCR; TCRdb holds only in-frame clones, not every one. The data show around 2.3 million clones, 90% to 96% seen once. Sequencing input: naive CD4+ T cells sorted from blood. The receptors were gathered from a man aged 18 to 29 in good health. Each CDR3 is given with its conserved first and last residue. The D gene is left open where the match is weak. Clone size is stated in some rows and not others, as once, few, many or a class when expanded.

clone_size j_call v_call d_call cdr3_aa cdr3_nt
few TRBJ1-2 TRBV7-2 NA CASSPRREGYTF TGTGCCAGCAGCCCTCGGAGGGAAGGCTACACCTTC
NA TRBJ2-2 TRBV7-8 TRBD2 CASSFRTSGGPSTGELFF TGTGCCAGCAGCTTCCGGACTAGCGGGGGGCCGTCCACCGGGGAGCTGTTTTTT
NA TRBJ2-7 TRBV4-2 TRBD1 CASSTRDREGREQYF TGTGCCAGCAGCACGCGGGACAGGGAAGGACGGGAGCAGTACTTC
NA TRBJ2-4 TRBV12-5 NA CASASTVEGMNIQYF TGTGCTAGTGCCTCCACCGTGGAGGGTATGAACATTCAGTACTTC
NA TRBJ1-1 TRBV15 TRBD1 CATFADRGSGEAFF TGTGCCACCTTCGCGGACAGGGGTTCTGGCGAAGCTTTCTTT
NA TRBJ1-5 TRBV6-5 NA CASSYGGGNQPQHF TGTGCCAGCAGCTATGGGGGGGGCAATCAGCCCCAGCATTTT
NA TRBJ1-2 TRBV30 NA CAWSVCAGGYTF TGTGCCTGGAGTGTATGCGCGGGTGGCTACACCTTC
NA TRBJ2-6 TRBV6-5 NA CASSSPGANVLTF TGTGCCAGCAGTTCTCCGGGGGCCAACGTCCTGACTTTC
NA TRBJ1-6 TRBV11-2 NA CASSPGNYNSPLHF TGTGCCAGCAGTCCAGGAAATTATAATTCACCCCTCCACTTT
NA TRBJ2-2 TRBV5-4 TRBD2 CASSLGAGGRTGELFF TGTGCCAGCAGCTTGGGAGCGGGAGGGAGGACCGGGGAGCTGTTTTTT
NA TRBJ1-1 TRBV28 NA CALLPAPGNTEAFF TGTGCGCTGCTACCAGCACCGGGGAACACTGAAGCTTTCTTT
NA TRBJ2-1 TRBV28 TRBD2 CASSLAASYNEQFF TGTGCCAGCAGTCTAGCGGCGTCCTACAATGAGCAGTTCTTC
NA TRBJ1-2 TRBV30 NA CAWTQTAKNYGYTF TGTGCCTGGACCCAGACAGCGAAGAATTATGGCTACACCTTC
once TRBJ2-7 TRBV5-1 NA CASSRTLSEQYF TGCGCCAGCAGCAGGACCCTTTCCGAGCAGTACTTC
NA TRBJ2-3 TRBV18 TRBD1 CASSPLVSTGSADTQYF TGTGCCAGCTCACCTCTGGTATCGACAGGGAGCGCAGATACGCAGTATTTT
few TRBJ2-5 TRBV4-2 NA CASSQPMSQETQYF TGTGCCAGCAGCCAACCTATGTCCCAAGAGACCCAGTACTTC
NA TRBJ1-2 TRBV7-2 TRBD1 CASSLVSAGGNYGYTF TGTGCCAGCAGCTTAGTTAGCGCAGGGGGCAACTATGGCTACACCTTC
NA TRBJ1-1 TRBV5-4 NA CASSSRDGTEAFF TGTGCCAGCAGCTCCCGGGATGGCACTGAAGCTTTCTTT
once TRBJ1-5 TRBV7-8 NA CASSSQEVGNQPQHF TGTGCCAGCAGCTCCCAGGAGGTCGGCAATCAGCCCCAGCATTTT
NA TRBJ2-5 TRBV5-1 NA CASSATTAQETQYF TGCGCCAGCAGCGCGACTACCGCCCAAGAGACCCAGTACTTC
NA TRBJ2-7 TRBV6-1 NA CASSAGTAESYEQYF TGTGCCAGCAGTGCCGGGACGGCAGAATCCTACGAGCAGTACTTC
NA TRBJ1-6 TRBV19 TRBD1 CASSTRTGGGSPLHF TGTGCCAGTAGTACCAGGACAGGGGGCGGTTCACCCCTCCACTTT
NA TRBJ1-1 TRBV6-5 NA CASSYSGSTEAFF TGTGCCAGCAGTTACTCGGGCAGTACTGAAGCTTTCTTT
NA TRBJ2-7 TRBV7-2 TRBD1 CASSFDRGAYEQYF TGTGCCAGCAGCTTCGACAGGGGAGCCTACGAGCAGTACTTC
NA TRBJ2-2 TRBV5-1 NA CASSSNTGELFF TGCGCCAGCAGCTCTAACACCGGGGAGCTGTTTTTT
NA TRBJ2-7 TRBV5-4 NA CASSRDTTSSYEQYF TGTGCCAGCAGTCGGGACACCACTAGCTCCTACGAGCAGTACTTC
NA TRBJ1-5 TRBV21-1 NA CASSKKGGPLPQPQHF TGTGCCAGCAGCAAAAAGGGCGGGCCCCTCCCGCAGCCCCAGCATTTT
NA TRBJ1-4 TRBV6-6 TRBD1 CASNSLQGFYEKLFF TGTGCCAGCAATTCCCTACAGGGGTTTTATGAAAAACTGTTTTTT
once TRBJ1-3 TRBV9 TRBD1 CASSPQQGAIGNTIYF TGTGCCAGCAGCCCCCAGCAGGGGGCAATTGGAAACACCATATATTTT
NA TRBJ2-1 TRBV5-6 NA CASSHPSGPIGEQFF TGTGCCAGCAGCCACCCGAGTGGCCCAATAGGTGAGCAGTTCTTC
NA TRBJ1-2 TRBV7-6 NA CASSSTAADYGYTF TGTGCCAGCAGCTCGACAGCGGCGGACTATGGCTACACCTTC
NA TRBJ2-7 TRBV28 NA CASTPDLYEQYF TGTGCCAGCACCCCGGACCTCTACGAGCAGTACTTC
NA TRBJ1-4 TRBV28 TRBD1 CASSPPRGANEKLFF TGTGCCAGCAGCCCCCCCAGGGGGGCTAATGAAAAACTGTTTTTT
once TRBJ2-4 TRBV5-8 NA CASSLGQGLLNIQYF TGTGCCAGCAGCTTAGGGCAGGGGTTATTAAACATTCAGTACTTC
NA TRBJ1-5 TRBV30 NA CAWSAGSNQPQHF TGTGCCTGGAGCGCGGGAAGCAATCAGCCCCAGCATTTT
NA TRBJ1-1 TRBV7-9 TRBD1 CASSLEGATTEAFF TGTGCCAGCAGCTTGGAGGGGGCGACCACTGAAGCTTTCTTT
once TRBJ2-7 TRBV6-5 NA CASSRSRQGYEQYF TGTGCCAGCAGCCGCTCGCGCCAGGGCTACGAGCAGTACTTC
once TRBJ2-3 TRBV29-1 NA CSVEDPYRDRTDTQYF TGCAGCGTTGAAGATCCATACAGGGATAGGACAGATACGCAGTATTTT
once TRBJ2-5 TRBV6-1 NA CASTFTLKGETQYF TGTGCCAGCACTTTCACTCTAAAGGGGGAGACCCAGTACTTC
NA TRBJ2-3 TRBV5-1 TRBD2 CASSRRTSGGDTDTQYF TGCGCCAGCAGCCGTCGGACTAGCGGGGGGGACACAGATACGCAGTATTTT
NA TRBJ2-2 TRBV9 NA CASSVLSADGELFF TGTGCCAGCAGCGTATTGTCGGCGGACGGGGAGCTGTTTTTT
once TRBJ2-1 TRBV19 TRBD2 CASSMGLAGYNEQFF TGTGCCAGTAGTATGGGACTAGCGGGCTACAATGAGCAGTTCTTC
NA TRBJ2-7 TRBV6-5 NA CASSYKGPESYEQYF TGTGCCAGCAGTTATAAGGGGCCTGAATCCTACGAGCAGTACTTC
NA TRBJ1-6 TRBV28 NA CASLSWGGAPLHF TGTGCCAGCCTATCGTGGGGAGGGGCACCCCTCCACTTT
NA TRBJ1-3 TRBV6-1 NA CASSEGGTITGNTIYF TGTGCCAGCAGTGAAGGGGGAACAATTACTGGAAACACCATATATTTT
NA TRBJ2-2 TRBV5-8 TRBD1 CASSRTLNRGLGELFF TGTGCCAGCAGCCGGACATTGAACAGGGGGCTCGGGGAGCTGTTTTTT
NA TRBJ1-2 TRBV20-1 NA CSAAHGSYTF TGCAGTGCTGCCCATGGCTCCTACACCTTC
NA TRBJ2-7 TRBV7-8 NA CASSDGRAYEQYF TGTGCCAGCAGCGACGGACGGGCGTACGAGCAGTACTTC
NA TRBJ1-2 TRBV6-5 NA CASSYSRNYGYTF TGTGCCAGCAGTTACTCGAGGAACTATGGCTACACCTTC
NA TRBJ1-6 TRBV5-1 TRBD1 CASSFGTVYNSPLHF TGCGCCAGCAGCTTTGGGACAGTTTATAATTCACCCCTCCACTTT
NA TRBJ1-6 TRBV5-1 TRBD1 CASSSIGTDNNSPLHF TGCGCCAGCAGCTCTATTGGGACAGATAATAATTCACCCCTCCACTTT
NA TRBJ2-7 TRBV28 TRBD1 CASRLLPGQGTHEQYF TGTGCCAGCCGACTTCTGCCGGGACAGGGGACCCACGAGCAGTACTTC
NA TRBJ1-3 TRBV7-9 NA CASIPSSGNTIYF TGTGCCAGCATCCCTTCGTCTGGAAACACCATATATTTT
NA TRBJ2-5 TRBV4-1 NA CASSLSLGAEQETQYF TGCGCCAGCAGCCTAAGCCTTGGGGCGGAACAAGAGACCCAGTACTTC
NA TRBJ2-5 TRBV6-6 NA CASTRGGRETQYF TGTGCCAGCACTAGGGGGGGGCGAGAGACCCAGTACTTC